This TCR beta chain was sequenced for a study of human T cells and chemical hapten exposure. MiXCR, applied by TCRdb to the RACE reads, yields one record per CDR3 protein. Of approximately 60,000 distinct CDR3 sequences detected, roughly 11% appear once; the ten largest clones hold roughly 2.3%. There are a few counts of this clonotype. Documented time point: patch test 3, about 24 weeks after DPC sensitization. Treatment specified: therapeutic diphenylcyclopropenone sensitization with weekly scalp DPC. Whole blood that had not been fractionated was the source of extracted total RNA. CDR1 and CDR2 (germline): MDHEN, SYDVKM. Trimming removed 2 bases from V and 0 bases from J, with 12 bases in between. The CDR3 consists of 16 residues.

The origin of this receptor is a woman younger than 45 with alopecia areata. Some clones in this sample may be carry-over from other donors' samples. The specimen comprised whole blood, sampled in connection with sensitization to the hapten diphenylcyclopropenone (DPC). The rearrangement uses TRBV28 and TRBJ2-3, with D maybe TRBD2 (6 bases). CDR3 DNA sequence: TGTGCCAGCAGTTTACCGGGGAGCGGGAGCACAGATACGCAGTATTTT. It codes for CASSLPGSGSTDTQYF.